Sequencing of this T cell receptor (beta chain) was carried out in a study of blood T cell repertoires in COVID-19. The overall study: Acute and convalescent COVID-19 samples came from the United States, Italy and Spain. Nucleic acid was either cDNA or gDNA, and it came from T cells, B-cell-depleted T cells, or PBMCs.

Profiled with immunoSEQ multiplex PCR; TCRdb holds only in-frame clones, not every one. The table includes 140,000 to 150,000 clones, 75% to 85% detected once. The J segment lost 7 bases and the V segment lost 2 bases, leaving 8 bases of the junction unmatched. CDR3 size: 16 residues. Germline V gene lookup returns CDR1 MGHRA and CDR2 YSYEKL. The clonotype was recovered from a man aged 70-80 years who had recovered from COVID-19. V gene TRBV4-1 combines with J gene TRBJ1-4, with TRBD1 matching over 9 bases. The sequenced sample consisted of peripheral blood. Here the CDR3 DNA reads TGCGCCAGCAGCCAAAATACAGGGGGCGCAAGTGAAAAACTGTTTTTT. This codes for CASSQNTGGASEKLFF.